This T cell receptor (beta chain) was retrieved from a study of blood T cell repertoires in COVID-19. The authors' processing: Amplification with reference gene primers provided the estimates of nucleated cell counts. The protocol was immunoSEQ multiplex PCR, while the TCRdb copy is restricted to in-frame clones and leaves out a portion. D and trimming come from the DNA, and the V and J calls and clone size come from that table. The sample contains about 260,000 clones, about 87% of which appear only once. CDR1 is MNHNS, CDR2 SASEGT, per germline. V lost 3 bases and J lost 1, with 7 bases in between. CDR3 length: 13 residues.

This chain links TRBV6-1 with TRBJ2-7, with D tentatively TRBD1 (5 bases). This clonotype was obtained from a woman aged 50 to 60 who had recovered from COVID-19. The sequenced material came from PBMCs or T cells enriched from blood (not recorded which). The CDR3 loop reads CASSDQGSYEQYF. The DNA of the CDR3 is TGTGCCAGCAGTGACCAGGGTTCCTACGAGCAGTACTTC.